This T cell receptor (beta chain) was captured by sequencing in a study of OX40 agonist ivuxolimab in advanced cancers. Looking at the study overall: The costimulatory receptor OX40 (CD134) was targeted by ivuxolimab, a fully human IgG2 agonistic monoclonal antibody. Peripheral TCRbeta sequencing aimed to test whether ivuxolimab altered TCR sequence diversity and caused clonal T-cell expansion. The paper reports the monotherapy dose-escalation portion (N of about 54 patients) of the phase I ivuxolimab trial. Among the roughly 50 dose-escalation patients, 19 had hepatocellular carcinoma, roughly 15 melanoma, 9 renal cell carcinoma and 9 head and neck cancer. Intravenous ivuxolimab was administered to patients every 2 weeks at six dose levels: 0.01, 0.1, 0.3, 1.5, 3 and 10 mg/kg. Prior anti-PD-1, anti-PD-L1 or anti-CTLA-4 therapy was permitted, and checkpoint inhibitors had been received by approximately 39% of dose-escalation patients. The dose-escalation cohort was about 86% male with a mean age of roughly 62 years, ranging from roughly 23 to 79. Partial responses occurred in three dose-escalation patients, of whom one had hepatocellular carcinoma and two had cutaneous melanoma.

In the case of this clone: What this receptor recognizes is not known. Base quality data are lacking; no much larger clone is found one base away.

To sequence the TCRbeta CDR3 region, genomic DNA was isolated from the sorted cells. The immunoSEQ Assay was used for sequencing of TCRbeta CDR3 regions. This immuneACCESS table, as held by TCRdb, lists in-frame sequences with V and J called but not all clones. Of the missing ones, under half trace to an unresolved V gene in checked studies; the others have no known cause. This sample lists 50,000 to 70,000 clones; around 83% were detected once. The leading ten clones occupy about 3% of the sample. The trial excluded patients who had a history of autoimmune disease or were on systemic immunosuppression. Peripheral blood for TCR sequencing was collected from all dose cohorts at baseline, on cycle 4 day 1, and on cycle 7 day 1. Samples were obtained from an open-label, multicenter, first-in-human phase I dose-escalation trial of ivuxolimab. Adults with locally advanced or metastatic melanoma, renal cell carcinoma, hepatocellular carcinoma or head and neck squamous cell carcinoma were enrolled in the trial. CD4+ and CD8+ T cells were sorted separately from peripheral blood before TCR sequencing.

Beyond this particular receptor, the publication reports: Antigen specificity was not determined for the clonally expanded peripheral T cells. In the 0.1-3.0 mg/kg groups, partial responders had among the lowest normalized peripheral clonal expansion, particularly in CD8+ T cells. At doses from 0.1 to 3.0 mg/kg, clonal expansion was seen in both CD4+ and CD8+ blood T cells between baseline and week 6. After ivuxolimab, more expanded clones were found on average in CD8+ T cells than in CD4+ T cells. Low levels of normalized T-cell clonal expansion were also seen in some patients who did not respond.

The material sequenced was CD4+ or CD8+ T cells sorted from blood, taken in a trial of the OX40 agonist ivuxolimab. The sequence came from an adult with an advanced solid tumor such as melanoma, head and neck, liver or kidney cancer.

CDR3 sequence: CASSLLTGEETQYF. The DNA sequence is given as TGTGCCAGCAGCCTTCTTACAGGGGAAGAGACCCAGTACTTC. This chain joins TRBV5-4 to TRBJ2-5, with TRBD1 matching 7 junction bases. At the junction V is shortened by 4 bases and J by 3 bases; bases outside the gene matches: 6. CDR1 is given as SGHNT and CDR2 as YYREEE, both from the germline V gene (reference sequence). From the cysteine through the phenylalanine, the CDR3 covers 14 amino acids. Kept here is only the CDR3 DNA, which spans 42 bases and is read in frame from base 1. The variable domain in full, with residues beyond the CDR3 obtained from the reference TRBV5-4 and TRBJ2-5 genes, is ETGVTQSPTHLIKTRGQQVTLRCSSQSGHNTVSWYQQALGQGPQFIFQYYREEENGRGNFPPRFSGLQFPNYSSELNVNALELDDSALYLCASSLLTGEETQYFGPGTRLLVL.